This entry features one TCR beta chain sequence. V lost 7 bases and J lost 4; bases outside the gene matches: 13. The length of the CDR3 is 15 residues. Looked up from germline, CDR1 is SGHRS and CDR2 is YFSETQ. The data derive from a study of blood T cell repertoires in COVID-19. Study-wide background: Collection of acute and convalescent COVID-19 samples took place in the United States, Italy and Spain.

Assay: immunoSEQ multiplex PCR; the TCRdb copy retains only in-frame clones and omits some. The data contain some 100,000 clones, 80% to 90% of them singletons. The sample comprised PBMCs or T cells enriched from blood (not recorded which). This TCR derives from a woman aged 45-60 years who had recovered from COVID-19. This chain connects TRBV5-1 to TRBJ1-1; 7 nucleotides agree with TRBD1. DNA for the CDR3: TGCGCCAGCGACGACAGGGAGGCATATGGCACTGAAGCTTTCTTT. As protein: CASDDREAYGTEAFF.